This T cell receptor beta chain was captured in a study of human T cells and chemical hapten exposure. On the study more broadly: The sensitizing agent was 2% DPC, placed on roughly 2 cm by roughly 2 cm of upper inner arm skin. The study patch tested 0.01% DPC on the upper back and read results at 6 days.

Time point reported: pre-sensitization, week 0. As for treatment: therapeutic diphenylcyclopropenone sensitization with weekly scalp DPC. Donation of samples came from alopecia patients who were 18 to 70 years old and suitable for DPC. This clonotype was detected ten times or more. Using its own MiXCR run on the RACE reads, TCRdb lists one record per CDR3 protein. The sample yields over 300,000 distinct CDR3 sequences, approximately 5.1% seen once. Sequencing used whole blood, obtained in connection with sensitization to the hapten diphenylcyclopropenone (DPC). The TCR originated in a woman in her fifties or sixties with alopecia areata. Some clones in this sample may be carry-over from other donors' samples.

CDR3 sequence (DNA): TGCGCCAGCAGCTTGGGGAGCCCCGGGGAGCTGTTTTTT. Its protein is CASSLGSPGELFF. The rearrangement links TRBV5-1 to TRBJ2-2; D is ambiguous. From germline, CDR1 is SGHRS and CDR2 YFSETQ. This CDR3 is 13 amino acids long. V gave up 0 bases and J gave up 6 bases, with 6 bases separating them.